Detailed here is one T cell receptor beta chain. TCRdb derives one entry per CDR3 protein from the 5' RACE reads, leaving out DNA. The listing contains 450,000 to 600,000 distinct CDR3 sequences. This entry belongs to a study of T cells expressing NK-cell markers. The CDR3 is made up of 14 amino acids. Germline values: CDR1 SGHVS, CDR2 FNYEAQ. This sequence was found in a man aged 18 to 30 in good health. The chain has TRBV7-6 and TRBJ2-7; the D call from TCRdb, TRBD2, cannot be confirmed without DNA. Sequencing was done on a sample of blood T cells: a sorted CD56 or NKG2C T cell subset, CD4+ or CD8+ T cells, or bulk PBMC T cells (not recorded which). The CDR3 spells CASSLGLRDDEQYF.